Listed below are T cell receptor beta chains from one sample, sequenced in a study of CD8+CD57+ T cells in acquired aplastic anemia. TCRdb analysed the reads with MiXCR anew, one entry per CDR3 protein. The data show 400,000 to 500,000 distinct CDR3 sequences, roughly 68% seen once. Sequenced material: sorted CD4+, CD8+, or CD8+CD57+ T cells (not recorded which) from PBMCs. Receptors originate from a human donor in good health, serving as a control. CDR3s include the opening cysteine and the closing phenylalanine or tryptophan. A D gene is named only where the DNA matches it firmly. Only part of the rows carry a size: once, few, many, or a class if the clone is expanded.

V	J	size	D	CDR3	DNA
TRBV20-1	TRBJ2-7	-	TRBD1	CSARQGTGHSYEQYF	TGCAGTGCTAGGCAAGGGACAGGGCACTCCTACGAGCAGTACTTC
TRBV7-9	TRBJ2-5	-	-	CASSALSGDLGTQYF	TGTGCCAGCAGCGCCCTTAGCGGAGATCTAGGGACCCAGTACTTC
TRBV3-1	TRBJ1-5	few	-	CASSPGGGNQLQHF	TGTGCCAGCAGCCCCGGGGGGGGCAATCAGCTCCAGCATTTT
TRBV5-1	TRBJ2-1	-	-	CASSFMRPEDNEQFF	TGCGCCAGCAGCTTTATGAGACCAGAGGACAATGAGCAGTTCTTC
TRBV9	TRBJ2-1	many	TRBD2	CASSSPAWGTSLFF	TGTGCCAGCAGCTCCCCCGCCTGGGGGACTAGCCTGTTCTTC
TRBV7-8	TRBJ1-1	many	-	CASSALTGGDTEAFF	TGTGCCAGCAGCGCCCTAACAGGAGGGGACACTGAAGCTTTCTTT
TRBV27	TRBJ2-2	-	TRBD2	CASSFSGGYDRELFF	TGTGCCAGCAGTTTTAGCGGGGGCTACGACCGGGAGCTGTTTTTT
TRBV6-1	TRBJ2-3	few	-	CASIGLGPADTQYF	TGTGCCAGCATCGGCCTGGGCCCCGCAGATACGCAGTATTTT
TRBV9	TRBJ2-1	-	TRBD1	CASSRDRVDFF	TGTGCCAGCAGCCGAGACAGGGTGGACTTCTTC
TRBV11-1	TRBJ1-1	-	TRBD1	CASSPRTGGVGTEAFF	TGTGCCAGCAGCCCTAGGACAGGGGGTGTTGGGACTGAAGCTTTCTTT
TRBV7-9	TRBJ2-7	-	-	CASSLGAGWFYELYF	TGTGCCAGCAGCCTAGGCGCGGGGTGGTTCTACGAGCTGTACTTC
TRBV28	TRBJ2-2	once	TRBD2	CASRSSGGIHTGELFF	TGTGCCAGCAGATCTAGCGGGGGTATCCACACCGGGGAGCTGTTTTTT
TRBV5-1	TRBJ1-1	-	-	CASSLGTEGTETFF	TGCGCCAGCAGCTTGGGTACTGAGGGGACTGAAACTTTCTTT
TRBV20-1	TRBJ1-1	-	-	CSARGGGGIDTEASF	TGCAGTGCGAGAGGCGGGGGAGGGATCGACACTGAAGCTTCCTTT
TRBV2	TRBJ1-1	-	-	CASSFDTEAIF	TGTGCCAGCTCCTTCGACACAGAAGCTATCTTT
TRBV7-4	TRBJ2-7	once	-	CASSLLTGGGEQYF	TGTGCCAGCAGCCTCCTTACGGGGGGCGGCGAGCAGTACTTC
TRBV7-4	TRBJ2-3	-	-	CASSGTAGHTDTQYF	TGTGCCAGCAGCGGCACCGCGGGGCACACAGATACGCAGTATTTT
TRBV5-1	TRBJ2-7	many	-	CASSLAGGLEQYF	TGCGCCAGCAGCTTGGCCGGGGGCCTGGAGCAGTACTTC
TRBV19	TRBJ1-3	-	-	CASSSSGSGNTIYF	TGTGCCAGTAGTTCCAGTGGTTCTGGAAACACCATATATTTT
TRBV7-2	TRBJ2-7	many	TRBD2	CASSLTVGGVYEQYF	TGTGCCAGCAGCTTAACGGTGGGGGGGGTCTACGAGCAGTACTTC
TRBV5-1	TRBJ1-6	-	-	CASSLGTNEAPLHF	TGTGCCAGCAGTCTCGGGACCAACGAAGCACCCCTCCACTTT
TRBV7-7	TRBJ1-5	-	-	CASSPSPTPETQYSQHF	TGTGCCAGCAGCCCGAGCCCTACACCGGAGACCCAGTACTCCCAGCATTTT
TRBV20-1	TRBJ1-2	many	TRBD1	CSASHRGLGGYTF	TGCAGTGCTTCCCACAGGGGGCTCGGGGGCTACACCTTC
TRBV7-8	TRBJ2-3	-	-	CASTLRPPTDTQYF	TGTGCCAGCACCCTACGGCCACCCACAGATACGCAGTATTTT
TRBV18	TRBJ1-1	many	-	CASSLMGRGEAFF	TGTGCCAGCTCTCTTATGGGTCGGGGTGAAGCTTTCTTT
TRBV7-2	TRBJ1-5	-	-	CASSSGKAGDTPQHF	TGTGCCAGCAGCTCTGGCAAGGCTGGCGATACGCCCCAGCATTTT
TRBV20-1	TRBJ2-3	-	-	CSAAGLDATNTQYF	TGCAGCGCTGCGGGCCTGGACGCCACAAATACGCAGTATTTT
TRBV9	TRBJ1-4	-	-	CASRGQLNEKLFF	TGTGCCAGCAGAGGACAGCTTAATGAAAAGCTGTTTTTT
TRBV6-6	TRBJ1-3	few	-	CASSESPHQGSGNTIYF	TGTGCCAGCAGTGAAAGTCCCCACCAGGGCTCTGGAAACACCATATATTTT